Shown below are 10 T cell receptor beta chains from a single sample sequenced in a study of shared clonotypes between healthy human individuals. TCRdb keeps only in-frame clones here, not all; method: immunoSEQ multiplex PCR. This table has millions of clones, about 93% appearing once. The naive CD8 population came from CD45RO-negative cells selected for CCR7, without terminally differentiated effector memory CD45RA+ cells. The sample consisted of naive CD8+ T cells from PBMCs. The origin of the receptors is a man between 18 and 29 years old in good health. Some clones in this sample may be carry-over from other donors' samples.

The chain employs TRBV7-2 and TRBJ1-4; no reliable D call. CDR3 length: 15 amino acids. Looked up from germline, CDR1 is SGHTA and CDR2 is FQGNSA. V gave up 1 base and J gave up 7 bases, with 13 bases separating them. The CDR3 here is CASSLGPARAEKLFF. CDR3 in DNA: TGTGCCAGCAGCTTAGGCCCCGCGAGGGCTGAAAAACTGTTTTTT.

This clone was found a few times. V gene TRBV5-1 combines with J gene TRBJ1-1; no clear D. This CDR3 is built from 13 residues. Germline CDR1 and CDR2: SGHRS and YFSETQ. Trimming cost V 3 bases and J 3 bases, with 9 bases left between them. This chain's CDR3 is CASSYGPYTEAFF. Written as DNA, the CDR3 is TGCGCCAGCAGCTATGGGCCTTACACTGAAGCTTTCTTT.

The CDR3 DNA reads TGTGCCAGCTTGGACAGAACCTACGAGCAGTACTTC. It is translated as CASLDRTYEQYF. V gene TRBV2 combines with J gene TRBJ2-7, with D tentatively TRBD1 (6 bases). The CDR3 contains 12 residues. Germline CDR1 and CDR2: SNHLY and FYNNEI. The ends were cut back, 8 bases at V and 2 bases at J, with 10 bases in the middle.

V and J are TRBV4-3 and TRBJ1-1, with D possibly matching TRBD1 (6 bases). Trimming shortened V by 1 base and J by 4 bases, and 16 bases separated the two germline ends. Germline V gives CDR1 LGHNA, CDR2 YSLEER. The length of the CDR3 is 16 residues. The CDR3 sequence: CASSQVIRGPSTEAFF. CDR3 in DNA: TGCGCCAGCAGCCAAGTCATCCGGGGGCCGAGCACTGAAGCTTTCTTT.

The genes are TRBV19 and TRBJ2-1; possible D gene TRBD1, 5 bases. The ends were cut back, 7 bases at V and 0 bases at J, with 16 bases in the middle. Germline CDR1 and CDR2: LNHDA and SQIVND (reference sequence). The CDR3 totals 16 residues. The DNA of the CDR3 is TGTGCCAGTAAAGTGGGGCGCGGTGACTCCTACAATGAGCAGTTCTTC. Amino acids: CASKVGRGDSYNEQFF.

This chain joins TRBV7-6 and TRBJ2-1, with 11 bases identical to TRBD2. CDR3 length equals 18 residues. Per germline, CDR1 SGHVS and CDR2 FNYEAQ. V shed 4 bases and J 7 bases; nucleotides not matched to a gene: 15. CDR3 region: CASSYDTLLAGEGNEQFF. The CDR3, as DNA: TGTGCCAGCAGCTACGACACCTTACTAGCGGGAGAGGGGAATGAGCAGTTCTTC.

CDR3 region: CASSLALAGVGTDTQYF. Written as DNA, the CDR3 is TGTGCCAGCAGCTTAGCGCTAGCGGGAGTAGGGACAGATACGCAGTATTTT. The chain recombines TRBV7-7 with TRBJ2-3; 10 bases agree with TRBD2. CDR3 size: 17 residues. Germline V gene data show CDR1 as SSHAT and CDR2 as FNYEAQ (reference sequence). V lost 0 bases and J lost 3; bases outside the gene matches: 6. Together with reference TRBV7-7 and TRBJ2-3, the CDR3 gives the full variable domain: GAGVSQSPRYKVTKRGQDVTLRCDPISSHATLYWYQQALGQGPEFLTYFNYEAQPDKSGLPSDRFSAERPEGSISTLTIQRTEQRDSAMYRCASSLALAGVGTDTQYFGPGTRLTVL.

The J gene is TRBJ2-3, the V gene TRBV2; D gene uncertain. This CDR3 comprises 14 residues. Per germline, CDR1 SNHLY and CDR2 FYNNEI. The V and J ends lost 3 bases and 0 bases respectively, with 7 bases between them. CDR3 coding DNA: TGTGCCAGCAGTGAGGGGTACAGCACAGATACGCAGTATTTT. It yields the protein CASSEGYSTDTQYF.

On this clone itself: At one of its ends the junction is not consistent with the germline gene, which may arise from a read error. Here the CDR3 DNA reads TGCGCCAGCAGCGAGTTCAGGGCGAGCAATCAGCCCCAGCATTTT. Protein product: CASSEFRASNQPQHF. The J gene is TRBJ1-5, the V gene TRBV10-2; D perhaps matches TRBD1 (5 bases). CDR1 is WSHSY and CDR2 is SAAADI in the germline V gene. The CDR3 runs to 15 residues.

The V and J genes are TRBV6-6 and TRBJ2-4; 7 bases align to TRBD1. CDR3 length: 15 amino acids. Per the germline V gene, CDR1 is MNHNY and CDR2 is SVGAGI (reference sequence). V lost 4 bases, J lost 5 bases, and 8 bases stayed unmatched. The CDR3 DNA reads TGTGCCAGCAGTTCCCTACAGGGGCCGCAAAACATTCAGTACTTC. This encodes CASSSLQGPQNIQYF.